These 30 T cell receptor beta chains originate from one sample sequenced in a study of T cells expressing NK-cell markers. After re-calling the 5' RACE reads, TCRdb lists one entry per CDR3 protein, DNA absent. This table holds about 460,000 distinct CDR3 sequences. The sequenced material came from blood T cells: a sorted CD56 or NKG2C T cell subset, CD4+ or CD8+ T cells, or bulk PBMC T cells (not recorded which). These receptors originate from a woman aged 50 to 60 in good health.

The gene calls are TRBV6-1 and TRBJ1-1. This CDR3 region has 14 residues. Germline V gene data show CDR1 as MNHNS and CDR2 as SASEGT. The CDR3 is CASREYSLSTEAFF.

The CDR3 loop is CATRRLAGAYEQYF. The rearrangement uses TRBV5-1 and TRBJ2-7; the D call of TRBD2 rests on TCRdb alone, since no DNA is present to check it. Germline V gene sequence: CDR1 SGHRS, CDR2 YFSETQ. The CDR3 length is 14 residues.

This chain uses TRBV6-5 with TRBJ2-5; as DNA is missing, the TRBD2 call by TCRdb cannot be tested. Germline V gives CDR1 MNHEY, CDR2 SVGAGI. The length of the CDR3 is 15 residues. The CDR3 region is CASKPGLAYQETQYF.

This chain links TRBV6-5 with TRBJ2-2; no DNA is available, so the TRBD1 call from TCRdb remains unchecked. Germline V gene sequence: CDR1 MNHEY, CDR2 SVGAGI. The CDR3 spans 15 residues. CDR3 region: CASSFNRGNTGELFF.

The chain recombines TRBV11-2 with TRBJ2-5. Germline CDR1 SGHAT, CDR2 FQNNGV. The CDR3 totals 14 residues. CDR3 sequence: CASSLAEVLETQYF.

The CDR3 sequence is CASNTQGLAGTDTQYF. The chain is built from TRBV5-1 and TRBJ2-3; the TCRdb call, TRBD2, lacks DNA for checking. The CDR3 runs 16 residues. The germline V gene encodes CDR1 SGHRS and CDR2 YFSETQ.

This chain's CDR3 is CASSPRGYTEAFF. V and J are TRBV7-6 and TRBJ1-1; TCRdb's D call of TRBD1 is untestable without DNA. The CDR3 loop spans 13 amino acids. Germline V gene sequence: CDR1 SGHVS, CDR2 FNYEAQ.

The chain carries TRBV29-1 and TRBJ2-5; TCRdb designates TRBD2, a call that cannot be tested without DNA. Germline V lookup: CDR1 SQVTM, CDR2 ANQGSEA. CDR3 length: 16 amino acids. CDR3 sequence reads: CSVAFLGGSRGETQYF.

The chain couples TRBV20-1 to TRBJ2-3; with no DNA, the TCRdb D assignment of TRBD2 cannot be verified. CDR1 and CDR2 from the germline V gene are DFQATT and SNEGSKA (reference sequence). The CDR3 runs to 15 residues. The CDR3 loop reads CSASSGQRSTDTQYF.

The chain carries TRBV6-2 or TRBV6-3 and TRBJ2-3; with no DNA, the TCRdb D assignment of TRBD2 cannot be verified. From germline, CDR1 is MNHEY and CDR2 SVGEGT. CDR3 length: 15 residues. CDR3 residues: CASSIGQSGADTQYF.

V and J are TRBV5-1 and TRBJ2-3; the TCRdb D gene call, TRBD2, has no DNA to confirm it. The CDR3 extends over 15 amino acids. Per the germline V gene, CDR1 is SGHRS and CDR2 is YFSETQ. The chain's CDR3 is CASSLVGLAGTTQYF.

This sequence joins TRBV12-3 or TRBV12-4 and TRBJ2-7; TCRdb names TRBD1, which stays unverified in the absence of DNA. The length of the CDR3 is 13 residues. The CDR3 here is CASRRTSSYEQYF.

The chain has TRBV5-6 and TRBJ1-5; TCRdb gives TRBD1 as the D gene, but with no DNA this cannot be confirmed. The V gene's germline CDR1 is SGHDT and CDR2 YYEEEE. The length of the CDR3 is 15 residues. This chain's CDR3 is CASSPAGGAGQPQHF.

The chain recombines TRBV5-5 with TRBJ2-3. This CDR3 spans 16 amino acids. Germline V gives CDR1 SGHKS, CDR2 YYEKEE (reference sequence). The CDR3 sequence is CASSLASGRSTDTQYF. The whole variable domain, remainder taken from reference TRBV5-5 and TRBJ2-3, is DAGVTQSPTHLIKTRGQQVTLRCSPISGHKSVSWYQQVLGQGPQFIFQYYEKEERGRGNFPDRFSARQFPNYSSELNVNALLLGDSALYLCASSLASGRSTDTQYFGPGTRLTVL.

This rearrangement joins TRBV6-5 to TRBJ2-3; no DNA is available, so the TRBD2 call from TCRdb remains unchecked. Germline V lookup: CDR1 MNHEY, CDR2 SVGAGI. CDR3 length: 12 residues. The CDR3 is CASAGEADTQYF.

V gene TRBV9 combines with J gene TRBJ1-6. CDR1 is SGDLS and CDR2 is YYNGEE in the germline V gene. The CDR3 runs 15 residues. The CDR3 sequence: CASSVDELGNSPLHF.

V is TRBV24-1 and J is TRBJ2-2; TCRdb calls TRBD1, which cannot be checked without DNA. Per germline, CDR1 KGHDR and CDR2 SFDVKD. The CDR3 loop spans 14 amino acids. The CDR3 protein is CATSAGGHTGELFF.

The chain joins TRBV14 to TRBJ1-1. Germline values: CDR1 SGHDN, CDR2 FVKESK. The CDR3 totals 17 residues. The CDR3 region is CASSQVQLDWTNTEAFF.

The chain carries TRBV15 and TRBJ2-1. The CDR3 length is 14 residues. Germline V gene sequence: CDR1 LNHNV, CDR2 YYDKDF (reference sequence). CDR3 residues: CATSRSGTDNEQFF.

The chain carries TRBV7-8 and TRBJ2-5; lacking DNA, the TRBD2 call made by TCRdb goes unchecked. Germline CDR1 SGHVS, CDR2 FQNEAQ. The CDR3 consists of 18 residues. CDR3 in amino acids: CASSPSRVAGLVRETQYF.

The chain joins TRBV15 to TRBJ1-1; absent DNA, TCRdb's TRBD1 call cannot be checked. The length of the CDR3 is 12 residues. Germline V lookup: CDR1 LNHNV, CDR2 YYDKDF (reference sequence). This CDR3 reads CATTNRGTEAFF.

The chain joins TRBV29-1 to TRBJ2-1. The CDR3 runs to 12 residues. CDR1 is SQVTM, CDR2 ANQGSEA, per germline. CDR3 in amino acids: CSVEEGYDEQFF.

V is TRBV5-1 and J is TRBJ2-7. The CDR3 runs to 12 residues. CDR1 is SGHRS, CDR2 YFSETQ, per germline. This CDR3 reads CASSSLSYEQYF.

The V call is TRBV15, the J call TRBJ2-6. This CDR3 spans 19 amino acids. CDR1 LNHNV and CDR2 YYDKDF come from the germline V gene (reference sequence). CDR3 in amino acids: CATSGFTIPQGSGANVLTF.

The chain is built from TRBV7-8 and TRBJ2-1; TCRdb selects TRBD2, and the lack of DNA leaves this call unchecked. The CDR3 loop spans 18 amino acids. Germline V lookup: CDR1 SGHVS, CDR2 FQNEAQ. The CDR3 protein is CASSSPLTSGFSYNEQFF.

The chain combines TRBV20-1 with TRBJ2-7; TCRdb selects TRBD1, and the lack of DNA leaves this call unchecked. The germline CDR1 and CDR2 sequences are DFQATT and SNEGSKA (reference sequence). CDR3 length: 14 residues. The CDR3: CSAKEGTGLIEQYF.

This chain joins TRBV3-1 and TRBJ2-3; TCRdb proposes TRBD2, but this gene call is untestable without DNA. This CDR3 is built from 21 residues. CDR1 is LGHDT, CDR2 YNNKEL, per germline (reference sequence). The CDR3 sequence is CASSLLGTSGRALGRTDTQYF.

V and J are TRBV4-1 and TRBJ2-2; TCRdb gives TRBD1 as the D gene, but with no DNA this cannot be confirmed. This CDR3 contains 17 residues. CDR1 and CDR2 from the germline V gene are MGHRA and YSYEKL. The CDR3 protein is CASSQHTGGWNTGELFF.

CDR3 sequence: CAISGVTNNSPLHF. V and J are TRBV10-3 and TRBJ1-6. Per germline, CDR1 ENHRY and CDR2 SYGVKD. The CDR3 has 14 amino acids.

J is TRBJ2-1 and V is TRBV4-2. The CDR3 spans 15 residues. Germline V gene sequence: CDR1 LGHNA, CDR2 YNFKEQ. CDR3 protein: CASSQEATPINEQFF.